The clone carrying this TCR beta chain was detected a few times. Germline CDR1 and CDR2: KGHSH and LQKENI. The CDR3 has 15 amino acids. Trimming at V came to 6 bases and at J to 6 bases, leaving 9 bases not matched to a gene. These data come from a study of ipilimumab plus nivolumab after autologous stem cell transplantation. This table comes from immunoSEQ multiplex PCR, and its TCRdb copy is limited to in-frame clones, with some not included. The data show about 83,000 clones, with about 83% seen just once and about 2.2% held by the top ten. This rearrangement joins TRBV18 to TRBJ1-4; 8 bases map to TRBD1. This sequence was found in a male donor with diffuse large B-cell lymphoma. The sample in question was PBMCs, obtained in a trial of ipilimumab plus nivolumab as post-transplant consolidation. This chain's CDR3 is CASSHLGQVDEKLFF. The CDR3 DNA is TGTGCCAGCTCGCACTTGGGACAGGTAGATGAAAAACTGTTTTTT.